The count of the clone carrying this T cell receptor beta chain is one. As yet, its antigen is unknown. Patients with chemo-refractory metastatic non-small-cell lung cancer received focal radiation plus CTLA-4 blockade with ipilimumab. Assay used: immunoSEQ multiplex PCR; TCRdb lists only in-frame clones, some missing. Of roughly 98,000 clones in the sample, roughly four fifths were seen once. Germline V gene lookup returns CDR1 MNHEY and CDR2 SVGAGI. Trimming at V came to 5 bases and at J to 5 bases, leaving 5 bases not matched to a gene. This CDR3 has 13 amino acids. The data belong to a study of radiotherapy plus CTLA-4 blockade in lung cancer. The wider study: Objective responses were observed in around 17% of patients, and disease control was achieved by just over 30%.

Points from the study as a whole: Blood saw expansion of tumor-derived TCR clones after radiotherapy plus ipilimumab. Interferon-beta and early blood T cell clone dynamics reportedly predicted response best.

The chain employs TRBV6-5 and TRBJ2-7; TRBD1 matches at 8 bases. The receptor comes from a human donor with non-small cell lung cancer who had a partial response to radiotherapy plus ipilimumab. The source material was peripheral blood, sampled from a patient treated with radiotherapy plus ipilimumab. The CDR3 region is CASSRQGSNEQYF. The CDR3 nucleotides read TGTGCCAGCAGTCGACAGGGGAGTAACGAGCAGTACTTC.